These 24 T cell receptor beta chains came from one sample sequenced in a study of blood T cell repertoires in COVID-19. Method: immunoSEQ multiplex PCR; TCRdb's copy keeps in-frame clones and lacks some. This table has about 240,000 clones, roughly 90% appearing once. What was sequenced was peripheral blood. The receptor source for this set is a man in his sixties who had recovered from COVID-19.

This clone is a singleton in its sample. The chain uses TRBV6-6 and TRBJ2-7, with D maybe TRBD2 (6 bases). Germline lookup yields CDR1 MNHNY and CDR2 SVGAGI (reference sequence). Trimming removed 0 bases at V and 1 base at J, with 13 bases between. The CDR3 extends over 16 amino acids. As DNA, the CDR3 is TGTGCCAGCAGTTACTCGGAGTCTAGCGTGTCCTACGAGCAGTACTTC. Amino acid sequence: CASSYSESSVSYEQYF.

The chain recombines TRBV7-9 with TRBJ2-1; perhaps TRBD2 as D (5 bases). Germline-derived CDR1 and CDR2 are SEHNR and FQNEAQ (reference sequence). Trimming removed 2 bases at V and 8 bases at J, with 22 bases between. This CDR3 region has 17 residues. The DNA for the CDR3 is TGTGCCAGCAGCTTACCGGAGGCCTACTTTCTAGGACATGAGCAGTTCTTC. Protein sequence: CASSLPEAYFLGHEQFF.

The V call is TRBV2, the J call TRBJ2-5; D is perhaps TRBD2 (5 bases). Trimming pared 6 bases from V and 3 bases from J, leaving 8 bases between. CDR1 is SNHLY, CDR2 FYNNEI, per germline. The CDR3 covers 12 residues. CDR3 bases: TGTGCCAGCAGACGGGATGAAGAGACCCAGTACTTC. Translated: CASRRDEETQYF.

CDR3 sequence reads: CASSVSGVREQYV. The CDR3 DNA sequence: TGTGCCAGCAGTGTTTCAGGGGTGCGCGAGCAGTACGTC. The chain employs TRBV2 and TRBJ2-7; weak D call: TRBD1 (6 bases). The germline CDR1 and CDR2 sequences are SNHLY and FYNNEI. This CDR3 has 13 residues. Trimming took 4 bases from V and 6 from J, leaving 13 bases between them.

The chain links TRBV27 to TRBJ1-3; D ambiguous. The CDR3 is 12 amino acids. Germline V CDR1 and CDR2: MNHEY, SMNVEV (reference sequence). V dropped 2 bases and J dropped 4 bases, with 3 bases sitting between them. The CDR3 sequence: CASSLPGNTIYF. The CDR3 nucleotides are TGTGCCAGCAGTTTACCGGGAAACACCATATATTTT.

CDR3 amino acids: CAWSNNPNTEAFF. Here the CDR3 DNA reads TGTGCCTGGAGTAACAACCCGAACACTGAAGCTTTCTTT. The chain has TRBV30 and TRBJ1-1; D uncertain. Germline CDR1 and CDR2: GTSNPN and SVGIG (reference sequence). V was trimmed by 2 bases and J by 1 base, leaving 8 bases between them. This CDR3 has 13 amino acids.

This clone has just one count. V gene TRBV2 combines with J gene TRBJ2-1, with 12 positions matching TRBD2. CDR3 length: 16 amino acids. The germline gives CDR1 SNHLY, CDR2 FYNNEI. The J segment lost 0 bases and the V segment lost 10 bases, leaving 7 bases of the junction unmatched. CDR3 amino acids: CATSGLAGSSYNEQFF. The CDR3 nucleotides read TGTGCCACATCCGGACTAGCGGGGAGCTCCTACAATGAGCAGTTCTTC.

The V call is TRBV24-1, the J call TRBJ1-1; 10 bases are a match to TRBD1. This CDR3 comprises 16 residues. CDR1 is KGHDR, CDR2 SFDVKD, per germline. V lost 3 bases and J lost 5; bases outside the gene matches: 8. CDR3 bases: TGTGCCACCAGTGATCCCGGGACAGGGGAGGGTACTGAAGCTTTCTTT. Translating gives CATSDPGTGEGTEAFF.

The J gene is TRBJ2-1, the V gene TRBV5-5; D may be TRBD2 (5 bases). Germline V gene lookup returns CDR1 SGHKS and CDR2 YYEKEE (reference sequence). The CDR3 sequence is 15 residues long. V lost 2 bases to trimming and J lost 6 bases, with 15 bases between them. As DNA, the CDR3 is TGTGCCAGCAGCTTTTATCGGGAACCCCTCAATGAGCAGTTCTTC. Translated: CASSFYREPLNEQFF.

V usage is TRBV20-1 and J usage is TRBJ2-1; 13 bases are shared with TRBD2. Germline CDR1 reads DFQATT; CDR2 reads SNEGSKA (reference sequence). This CDR3 contains 16 residues. Unmatched junction bases numbered 9, after V lost 3 bases and J lost 7 bases. The CDR3: CSASWWGTSGVNEQFF. The CDR3 coding sequence is TGCAGTGCTAGTTGGTGGGGGACTAGCGGGGTAAATGAGCAGTTCTTC.

The gene calls are TRBV7-2 and TRBJ2-5; TRBD2 matches 8 bases. CDR1 is SGHTA, CDR2 FQGNSA, per germline. The CDR3 spans 15 residues. The ends lost 5 bases at V and 4 bases at J; junction bases unmatched: 9. In DNA, the CDR3 is TGTGCCAGCAGCCGCAGCGGGGGCATCCGAGAGACCCAGTACTTC. Translation gives CASSRSGGIRETQYF.

CDR3 sequence reads: CASSRTGGSTEAFF. Here the CDR3 DNA reads TGCGCCAGCAGCCGCACAGGGGGCAGCACTGAAGCTTTCTTT. The rearrangement uses TRBV5-1 and TRBJ1-1; 9 bases are a match to TRBD1. CDR1 SGHRS and CDR2 YFSETQ come from the germline V gene. With 4 bases clipped from V and 4 bases from J, the junction kept 5 bases outside the gene matches. The CDR3 runs 14 residues. Full variable domain (outside the CDR3, taken from reference TRBV5-1 and TRBJ1-1): KAGVTQTPRYLIKTRGQQVTLSCSPISGHRSVSWYQQTPGQGLQFLFEYFSETQRNKGNFPGRFSGRQFSNSRSEMNVSTLELGDSALYLCASSRTGGSTEAFFGQGTRLTVV.

The rearrangement uses TRBV14 and TRBJ1-1; possibly TRBD1 for D (6 bases). The CDR3 is made up of 14 amino acids. Per germline, CDR1 SGHDN and CDR2 FVKESK. V lost 4 bases to trimming and J lost 3 bases, with 12 bases between them. The CDR3 loop reads CASSREGVYTEAFF. CDR3 nucleotides: TGTGCCAGCAGCCGCGAGGGGGTCTACACTGAAGCTTTCTTT.

The chain joins TRBV6-4 to TRBJ2-2; 12 bases are shared with TRBD2. The V and J ends lost 4 bases and 3 bases, in that order; junction bases with no gene match: 3. Per germline, CDR1 MRHNA and CDR2 SNTAGT. The CDR3 contains 16 residues. The CDR3 sequence is CASSVRLAGDTGELFF. Here the CDR3 DNA reads TGTGCCAGCAGTGTCCGACTAGCGGGGGACACCGGGGAGCTGTTTTTT.

The table lists this clone with a few counts. This chain connects TRBV10-3 to TRBJ1-6; tentatively, D is TRBD1 (5 bases). CDR3 length: 15 residues. Per the germline V gene, CDR1 is ENHRY and CDR2 is SYGVKD. Trimming removed 4 bases at V and 0 bases at J, with 7 bases between. The CDR3, as DNA: TGTGCCATCAGTGCCAGGGACTCCTATAATTCACCCCTCCACTTT. Its translation is CAISARDSYNSPLHF.

V gene TRBV5-4 combines with J gene TRBJ2-1; TRBD2 aligns across 11 bases. This CDR3 spans 14 amino acids. The germline V gene has CDR1 SGHNT and CDR2 YYREEE (reference sequence). After removal of 4 bases from V and 9 bases from J, the junction contained 6 bases not matched to a gene. The CDR3 here is CASSPQGTSGEQFF. The CDR3 coding sequence is TGTGCCAGCAGCCCGCAAGGGACTAGCGGTGAGCAGTTCTTC.

This CDR3 is CASSLSPSSDRSYEQYF. CDR3 DNA sequence: TGCGCCAGCAGCCTTTCCCCGAGCAGCGACCGATCCTACGAGCAGTACTTC. The chain links TRBV4-1 to TRBJ2-7, with unresolved D. This CDR3 contains 17 residues. The germline gives CDR1 MGHRA, CDR2 YSYEKL. Trimming removed 4 bases at V and 1 base at J, with 20 bases between.

This chain connects TRBV2 to TRBJ2-7; the D is unclear. Trimming pared 5 bases from V and 1 base from J, leaving 21 bases between. Germline assignment: CDR1 SNHLY and CDR2 FYNNEI. This CDR3 contains 17 residues. This CDR3 is CASSPRVGTTKSYEQYF. CDR3 sequence (DNA): TGTGCCAGCAGTCCCCGGGTAGGAACCACCAAGTCCTACGAGCAGTACTTC.

V and J are TRBV3-1 (or the pseudogene TRBV3-2) and TRBJ1-3, with D tentatively TRBD1 (5 bases). Germline V gene data show CDR1 as LGHDT and CDR2 as YNNKEL (reference sequence). V was trimmed by 1 base and J by 8 bases, leaving 6 bases between them. This CDR3 spans 12 amino acids. The CDR3 spells CASSQVRDTIYF. The CDR3 DNA reads as TGTGCCAGCAGCCAAGTCAGGGACACCATATATTTT.

The chain combines TRBV24-1 with TRBJ2-2; D remains ambiguous. V lost 3 bases to trimming and J lost 6 bases, with 7 bases between them. This CDR3 region has 13 residues. From germline, CDR1 is KGHDR and CDR2 SFDVKD. This chain's CDR3 is CATSDPSSGELFF. In DNA, the CDR3 is TGTGCCACCAGTGATCCCTCTTCCGGGGAGCTGTTTTTT.

This clone was seen a single time. The chain combines TRBV5-1 with TRBJ2-3, with D possibly matching TRBD1 (6 bases). This CDR3 contains 13 residues. Trimming took 1 base from V and 6 from J, leaving 9 bases between them. Germline V lookup: CDR1 SGHRS, CDR2 YFSETQ. CDR3 bases: TGCGCCAGCAGCTTGACAGGGTGGGATACGCAGTATTTT. Its protein product is CASSLTGWDTQYF. Drawing the rest from reference TRBV5-1 and TRBJ2-3, the complete variable domain is KAGVTQTPRYLIKTRGQQVTLSCSPISGHRSVSWYQQTPGQGLQFLFEYFSETQRNKGNFPGRFSGRQFSNSRSEMNVSTLELGDSALYLCASSLTGWDTQYFGPGTRLTVL.

This chain joins TRBV5-6 and TRBJ1-2, with 8 nucleotides matching TRBD1. CDR1 and CDR2 (germline): SGHDT, YYEEEE. Losses at the gene ends were 4 bases for V and 7 bases for J; bases not matched to a gene: 3. The CDR3 is made up of 12 amino acids. This CDR3 is CASSTRGLGYTF. CDR3 DNA sequence: TGTGCCAGCAGCACCAGGGGGCTTGGCTACACCTTC.

As to this clone: Other DNA sequences of this sample code for an identical CDR3. The genes are TRBV5-1 and TRBJ1-5; the D is unclear. Trimming shortened V by 0 bases and J by 0 bases, and 7 bases separated the two germline ends. Germline values: CDR1 SGHRS, CDR2 YFSETQ. This CDR3 contains 15 residues. In DNA, the CDR3 is TGCGCCAGCAGCTTGGTTGGCGGTAGCAATCAGCCCCAGCATTTT. It specifies CASSLVGGSNQPQHF.

The chain joins TRBV19 to TRBJ1-1, with unresolved D. There are 13 residues in the CDR3. Germline values: CDR1 LNHDA, CDR2 SQIVND (reference sequence). The germline V and J ends were trimmed by 3 bases and 3 bases, with 8 bases remaining between them. CDR3 in DNA: TGTGCCAGTAGTATCTACTCGGACACTGAAGCTTTCTTT. Translating it yields CASSIYSDTEAFF.